A single sample is the source of the 14 T cell receptor beta chains below, sequenced in a study of cytomegalovirus exposure and HLA in healthy donors. PCR primers comprised 60 Vbeta and 13 Jbeta primers. Libraries were prepared by immunoSEQ multiplex PCR; TCRdb keeps only in-frame clonotypes and omits some of them. This sample has some 140,000 clones, with around 74% found just once. Sequenced sample: PBMCs. The receptors here all came from a young man in good health and CMV-seronegative.

The CDR3 sequence: CASSPITLRTSGIVDTQYF. The CDR3 DNA reads TGTGCCAGCAGCCCCATAACCCTCCGGACTAGCGGGATAGTCGATACGCAGTATTTT. The chain recombines TRBV4-2 with TRBJ2-3; 12 bases line up with TRBD2. CDR1 is LGHNA, CDR2 YNFKEQ, per germline. V lost 4 bases and J lost 6; bases outside the gene matches: 17. The CDR3 covers 19 residues.

The chain couples TRBV7-2 to TRBJ2-7, with 9 bases identical to TRBD2. The length of the CDR3 is 16 residues. The trim removed 2 bases at V and 0 bases at J, leaving 5 bases unmatched. The V gene's germline CDR1 is SGHTA and CDR2 FQGNSA. The CDR3 DNA is TGTGCCAGCAGCTTACCCCTAGCGGGGTCCTCCTACGAGCAGTACTTC. The encoded protein is CASSLPLAGSSYEQYF. Complete variable domain (other parts from reference TRBV7-2 and TRBJ2-7): GAGVSQSPSNKVTEKGKDVELRCDPISGHTALYWYRQSLGQGLEFLIYFQGNSAPDKSGLPSDRFSAERTGGSVSTLTIQRTQQEDSAVYLCASSLPLAGSSYEQYFGPGTRLTVT.

V usage is TRBV28 and J usage is TRBJ1-5; 9 bases align to TRBD1. CDR3 length equals 15 residues. V lost 6 bases and J lost 5; bases outside the gene matches: 8. Germline CDR1 MDHEN, CDR2 SYDVKM. The CDR3 nucleotides read TGTGCCAGCAGGCCCGACAGGGGGACCGATCAGCCCCAGCATTTT. Protein: CASRPDRGTDQPQHF. Full variable domain (rest looked up from reference TRBV28 and TRBJ1-5): DVKVTQSSRYLVKRTGEKVFLECVQDMDHENMFWYRQDPGLGLRLIYFSYDVKMKEKGDIPEGYSVSREKKERFSLILESASTNQTSMYLCASRPDRGTDQPQHFGDGTRLSIL.

The CDR3 sequence is CASGGASGEETQYF. CDR3 nucleotide sequence: TGTGCCAGCGGTGGGGCTAGCGGGGAAGAGACCCAGTACTTC. The chain has TRBV6-5 and TRBJ2-5; 9 bases align to TRBD2. The CDR3 has 14 residues. V lost 8 bases and J lost 3; bases outside the gene matches: 7. Germline CDR1 is MNHEY and CDR2 is SVGAGI.

The V gene is TRBV2, the J gene TRBJ2-7; TRBD2 is a possible D gene (5 bases). In germline, CDR1 is SNHLY, CDR2 FYNNEI. This CDR3 is built from 11 residues. V dropped 10 bases and J dropped 9 bases, with 16 bases sitting between them. The CDR3, as DNA: TGTGCCATACGATGGGGAGTTGGGCAGTACTTC. The encoded protein is CAIRWGVGQYF.

This clone was observed a few times. V and J are TRBV4-1 and TRBJ2-2; 9 nucleotides align to TRBD1. The V gene's germline CDR1 is MGHRA and CDR2 YSYEKL. Losses at the gene ends were 0 bases for V and 6 bases for J; bases not matched to a gene: 2. The CDR3 sequence is 15 residues long. DNA of the CDR3: TGCGCCAGCAGCCAAGAACAGGGGGCCGCCGGGGAGCTGTTTTTT. Translation gives CASSQEQGAAGELFF.

The chain couples TRBV5-5 to TRBJ2-6; 9 nucleotides align to TRBD1. With V trimmed by 3 bases and J by 0 bases, 7 bases remained unmatched. Per germline, CDR1 SGHKS and CDR2 YYEKEE (reference sequence). There are 18 residues in the CDR3. The CDR3 nucleotides are TGTGCCAGCAGCTACGTGGGGACAGGGCCCTCTGGGGCCAACGTCCTGACTTTC. Residues: CASSYVGTGPSGANVLTF.

The table lists this clone with a count of one. This chain uses TRBV4-1 with TRBJ2-7; the D is unclear. The CDR3 is 16 amino acids. Germline loops: CDR1 MGHRA, CDR2 YSYEKL. V gave up 1 base and J gave up 6 bases, with 19 bases separating them. CDR3 amino acids: CASSQGFSLGQGEQYF. CDR3 in DNA: TGCGCCAGCAGCCAAGGTTTTTCATTGGGCCAAGGCGAGCAGTACTTC.

CDR3: CASSSRAGGQGEQYF. CDR3 DNA: TGTGCCAGCAGTTCTAGAGCGGGAGGGCAAGGCGAGCAGTACTTC. The chain recombines TRBV28 with TRBJ2-7; 10 nucleotides align to TRBD2. The CDR3 length is 15 residues. Trimming took 4 bases from V and 6 from J; bases not matched to a gene: 9. Germline V gene sequence: CDR1 MDHEN, CDR2 SYDVKM.

In its sample, this clone was seen a few times. The genes are TRBV7-9 and TRBJ2-5; TRBD1 is a possible D gene (5 bases). Germline CDR1 SEHNR, CDR2 FQNEAQ (reference sequence). The CDR3 runs to 13 residues. Trimming shortened V by 3 bases and J by 5 bases, and 10 bases separated the two germline ends. The CDR3 protein is CASSLGQGETQYF. CDR3 nucleotide sequence: TGTGCCAGCAGCTTGGGGCAGGGTGAGACCCAGTACTTC.

V usage is TRBV5-1 and J usage is TRBJ2-7; TRBD1 matches 7 bases. The CDR3 is made up of 14 amino acids. Germline CDR1 and CDR2: SGHRS and YFSETQ. Trimming removed 4 bases from V and 5 bases from J; junction bases left unmatched: 9. The CDR3: CASSPRQGPNEQYF. CDR3 nucleotides: TGCGCCAGCAGCCCGAGACAGGGACCGAACGAGCAGTACTTC.

The genes are TRBV20-1 and TRBJ1-1; D is unclear. Trimming cost V 5 bases and J 5 bases, with 9 bases left between them. Germline CDR1 DFQATT, CDR2 SNEGSKA (reference sequence). The CDR3 covers 11 residues. CDR3 amino acids: CSASPETEAFF. In DNA, the CDR3 is TGCAGTGCTTCCCCGGAGACTGAAGCTTTCTTT.

V usage is TRBV7-2 and J usage is TRBJ1-2, with D possibly being TRBD1 (5 bases). CDR1 is SGHTA and CDR2 is FQGNSA in the germline V gene. Trimming took 1 base from V and 8 from J, leaving 23 bases between them. This CDR3 is 17 amino acids long. CDR3 coding DNA: TGTGCCAGCAGCTTAGAGACAGTCTACAGTCTCTCCTCCGGCTACACCTTC. As protein: CASSLETVYSLSSGYTF.

For the CDR3, the DNA is TGTGCCAGCAGTTGGACAGGGGGCGGGAAACTGTTTTTT. Translating it yields CASSWTGGGKLFF. This rearrangement joins TRBV6-6 to TRBJ1-4, with TRBD1 identical over 11 bases. CDR3 length: 13 residues. The V segment lost 4 bases and the J segment 11 bases; nucleotides outside the gene matches: 3. Per germline, CDR1 MNHNY and CDR2 SVGAGI (reference sequence).